A single sample gave rise to the 27 T cell receptor beta chains below, sequenced in a study of shared clonotypes between healthy human individuals. This table comes from immunoSEQ multiplex PCR, and its TCRdb copy is limited to in-frame clones, with some not included. The table lists some 2.4 million clones, under 95% of them singletons. Material for sequencing was naive CD4+ T cells from PBMCs. Described subset: CD45RA+ positively selected. The receptors here all came from a man younger than 30 in good health. Some clones in this sample may be carry-over from other donors' samples.

The chain's CDR3 is CASSPGFENTGELFF. The DNA of the CDR3 is TGCGCCAGCAGCCCTGGATTCGAGAACACCGGGGAGCTGTTTTTT. This chain joins TRBV5-1 and TRBJ2-2, with D hard to call. From germline, CDR1 is SGHRS and CDR2 YFSETQ. Trimming left V 4 bases short and J 1 base short, with 11 bases between. The CDR3 consists of 15 residues.

J is TRBJ2-7 and V is TRBV9, with D perhaps matching TRBD1 (5 bases). The V end lost 4 bases, the J end lost 1 base, and 15 bases lay between the germline ends. Germline loops: CDR1 SGDLS, CDR2 YYNGEE. The CDR3 is 15 residues long. CDR3: CASSSQASGSYEQYF. CDR3 DNA sequence: TGTGCCAGCAGCTCCCAGGCTTCAGGGTCCTACGAGCAGTACTTC.

This clone was observed a single time. The genes are TRBV18 and TRBJ2-5; no clear D. CDR1 KGHSH and CDR2 LQKENI come from the germline V gene. V shed 3 bases and J shed 5 bases, with 10 bases lying between them. The CDR3 sequence is 13 residues long. Here the CDR3 DNA reads TGTGCCAGCTCACCGGTAGCCTGGGAGACCCAGTACTTC. It is translated as CASSPVAWETQYF.

The chain uses TRBV28 and TRBJ1-4, with D possibly being TRBD1 (5 bases). Germline CDR1 MDHEN, CDR2 SYDVKM. V lost 6 bases and J 7 bases, leaving 18 bases between the germline ends. There are 15 residues in the CDR3. This CDR3 reads CASSPQEKGTEKLFF. The CDR3 DNA reads TGTGCCAGCAGCCCTCAAGAAAAGGGGACTGAAAAACTGTTTTTT.

With regard to this clone: The same CDR3 is also encoded by other DNA sequences in this sample. J is TRBJ2-3 and V is TRBV6-6; D ambiguous. Germline-derived CDR1 and CDR2 are MNHNY and SVGAGI (reference sequence). The CDR3 is made up of 14 amino acids. The V end lost 0 bases, the J end lost 2 bases, and 6 bases lay between the germline ends. CDR3 sequence reads: CASSYSDSTDTQYF. As DNA, the CDR3 is TGTGCCAGCAGTTACTCCGACTCCACAGATACGCAGTATTTT.

A note on this clone: Other DNA sequences in this specimen translate into the identical CDR3. This chain links TRBV11-2 with TRBJ1-2, with D unclear. The CDR3 length is 14 residues. The V gene lost 1 base and the J gene lost 2 bases, with 8 bases spanning the gap. Germline V gives CDR1 SGHAT, CDR2 FQNNGV. This CDR3 is CASSLGSGNYGYTF. CDR3 coding DNA: TGTGCCAGCAGCTTAGGATCAGGAAACTATGGCTACACCTTC.

CDR3 in DNA: TGCGCCAGCAACAACGGATATGGTACGCAGTATTTT. This sequence encodes CASNNGYGTQYF. The V and J genes are TRBV10-2 and TRBJ2-3, with D unclear. Trimming took 7 bases from V and 8 from J, leaving 13 bases between them. The CDR3 spans 12 residues. CDR1 and CDR2 (germline): WSHSY, SAAADI.

CDR3 loop: CASSLPQGADGGYTF. In DNA, the CDR3 is TGTGCCAGCAGTTTACCACAGGGGGCGGATGGTGGCTACACCTTC. The chain recombines TRBV28 with TRBJ1-2; the match to TRBD1 covers 9 bases. This CDR3 region has 15 residues. Germline assignment: CDR1 MDHEN and CDR2 SYDVKM. V shed 2 bases and J 7 bases; nucleotides not matched to a gene: 8.

This chain joins TRBV2 and TRBJ1-5; no reliable D call. The V and J ends lost 1 base and 9 bases respectively, with 4 bases between them. The germline V gene encodes CDR1 SNHLY and CDR2 FYNNEI. The CDR3 sequence is 11 residues long. The CDR3 DNA reads TGTGCCAGCAGTGAAGAGGGGCCCCAGCATTTT. Amino acid sequence: CASSEEGPQHF.

This chain joins TRBV5-6 and TRBJ1-2; no definite D call. V was cut by 6 bases and J by 4 bases, with 16 bases left in between. The CDR3 extends over 14 amino acids. Germline V lookup: CDR1 SGHDT, CDR2 YYEEEE. This CDR3 reads CASTSVGRSYGYTF. CDR3 nucleotides: TGTGCCAGCACCTCCGTAGGCCGTTCCTATGGCTACACCTTC. Looking up the rest from reference TRBV5-6 and TRBJ1-2 gives the full variable domain: DAGVTQSPTHLIKTRGQQVTLRCSPKSGHDTVSWYQQALGQGPQFIFQYYEEEERQRGNFPDRFSGHQFPNYSSELNVNALLLGDSALYLCASTSVGRSYGYTFGSGTRLTVV.

Concerning this clone itself: This CDR3 is also generated by other DNA sequences in the sample. The chain combines TRBV7-9 with TRBJ2-2; 8 nucleotides match TRBD2. With 6 bases clipped from V and 5 bases from J, the junction kept 8 bases outside the gene matches. This CDR3 comprises 15 residues. Germline V gene lookup returns CDR1 SEHNR and CDR2 FQNEAQ (reference sequence). The CDR3 loop reads CASSLTSGRTGELFF. CDR3 nucleotides: TGTGCCAGCAGTCTAACTAGCGGAAGAACCGGGGAGCTGTTTTTT.

The chain recombines TRBV18 with TRBJ1-5, with 9 bases matching TRBD1. From germline, CDR1 is KGHSH and CDR2 LQKENI. CDR3 length: 17 amino acids. J gave up 7 bases and V 6 bases, and 16 bases lay outside the gene matches. The CDR3 nucleotides are TGTGCCAGCTCCCAAGGGGACAGGGCCAGCCGTAGCCAGCCCCAGCATTTT. Protein sequence: CASSQGDRASRSQPQHF.

This clone is a singleton in its sample. This chain links TRBV5-6 with TRBJ2-3, with unresolved D. The CDR3 runs to 15 residues. CDR1 is SGHDT and CDR2 is YYEEEE in the germline V gene. V was clipped by 4 bases and J by 1 base, with 13 bases between them. CDR3 DNA sequence: TGTGCCAGCAGCATGGTCGTAATGGGCACAGATACGCAGTATTTT. Translating gives CASSMVVMGTDTQYF.

This clone was seen a single time. J is TRBJ2-2 and V is TRBV28; 8 bases map to TRBD1. Trimming cost V 2 bases and J 7 bases; bases outside gene matches: 12. The CDR3 is made up of 17 amino acids. The germline gives CDR1 MDHEN, CDR2 SYDVKM. The CDR3 DNA sequence: TGTGCCAGCAGTTTAGTTACAGGGGGTTTCTTTGACGGGGAGCTGTTTTTT. Protein product: CASSLVTGGFFDGELFF.

The chain links TRBV10-1 to TRBJ2-5, with 10 bases lining up with TRBD2. CDR3 length equals 15 residues. V shed 4 bases, J shed 2 bases, and the junction held 4 bases outside the gene matches. Germline V gives CDR1 WNHNN, CDR2 SYGVQD (reference sequence). The CDR3 here is CASSAGSGGQETQYF. For the CDR3, the DNA is TGCGCCAGCAGTGCTGGTAGCGGGGGGCAAGAGACCCAGTACTTC.

The chain has TRBV19 and TRBJ1-2; 7 bases align to TRBD1. This CDR3 region has 14 residues. Germline-derived CDR1 and CDR2 are LNHDA and SQIVND (reference sequence). V trimming: 6 bases; J trimming: 5 bases; junction bases outside the gene matches: 9. CDR3 sequence (DNA): TGTGCCAGTAGCATGGACAGGATAACGTATGGCTACACCTTC. Translated: CASSMDRITYGYTF.

The chain couples TRBV7-6 to TRBJ2-2, with D perhaps TRBD1 or TRBD2 (6 bases each). The V end lost 2 bases, the J end lost 3 bases, and 10 bases lay between the germline ends. Germline CDR1 reads SGHVS; CDR2 reads FNYEAQ. The CDR3 sequence is 15 residues long. CDR3 residues: CASSLRGADTGELFF. CDR3 nucleotides: TGTGCCAGCAGCTTAAGGGGGGCAGACACCGGGGAGCTGTTTTTT.

V is TRBV18 and J is TRBJ1-5; D gene unclear. V lost 6 bases to trimming and J lost 4 bases, with 10 bases between them. Germline assignment: CDR1 KGHSH and CDR2 LQKENI. The CDR3 loop spans 13 amino acids. The CDR3 region is CASSSDGNQPQHF. The CDR3 DNA is TGTGCCAGCTCCTCGGACGGTAATCAGCCCCAGCATTTT.

The V gene is TRBV7-2, the J gene TRBJ2-1; 13 positions match TRBD2. From germline, CDR1 is SGHTA and CDR2 FQGNSA. The V segment lost 5 bases and the J segment 4 bases; nucleotides outside the gene matches: 5. The CDR3 length is 16 residues. The CDR3 sequence is CASSPQGLAGYNEQFF. DNA of the CDR3: TGTGCCAGCAGCCCCCAGGGACTAGCGGGATACAATGAGCAGTTCTTC.

The chain recombines TRBV9 with TRBJ2-3; tentatively, D is TRBD2 (5 bases). This CDR3 comprises 17 residues. V was clipped by 4 bases and J by 6 bases, with 24 bases between them. Germline loops: CDR1 SGDLS, CDR2 YYNGEE. CDR3 nucleotides: TGTGCCAGCAGCACCAGCCCTATGCTAGCTTTGAGGGATACGCAGTATTTT. It yields the protein CASSTSPMLALRDTQYF.

This chain joins TRBV5-6 and TRBJ1-4; possible D gene TRBD1, 5 bases. Trimming left V 0 bases short and J 5 bases short, with 11 bases between. The CDR3 spans 15 residues. CDR1 is SGHDT and CDR2 is YYEEEE in the germline V gene. CDR3 amino acids: CASSLGGLTNEKLFF. The CDR3 DNA follows: TGTGCCAGCAGCTTGGGGGGACTGACAAATGAAAAACTGTTTTTT. The full variable domain, its missing parts supplied by reference TRBV5-6 and TRBJ1-4, is DAGVTQSPTHLIKTRGQQVTLRCSPKSGHDTVSWYQQALGQGPQFIFQYYEEEERQRGNFPDRFSGHQFPNYSSELNVNALLLGDSALYLCASSLGGLTNEKLFFGSGTQLSVL.

The chain carries TRBV15 and TRBJ1-2; 8 nucleotides match TRBD1. In germline, CDR1 is LNHNV, CDR2 YYDKDF (reference sequence). This CDR3 is 15 amino acids long. After removal of 1 base from V and 4 bases from J, the junction contained 5 bases not matched to a gene. The CDR3 loop is CATSRVLGQAYGYTF. DNA for the CDR3: TGTGCCACCAGCAGAGTATTGGGACAGGCCTATGGCTACACCTTC.

V is TRBV7-9 and J is TRBJ2-7, with TRBD2 as a possible D gene (7 bases). The CDR3 is 15 amino acids. Trimming shortened V by 5 bases and J by 1 base, and 15 bases separated the two germline ends. Germline V gene data show CDR1 as SEHNR and CDR2 as FQNEAQ (reference sequence). The CDR3 loop is CASSRGGGLSYEQYF. In DNA, the CDR3 is TGTGCCAGCAGCAGGGGGGGAGGCCTATCCTACGAGCAGTACTTC.

This clone was observed a handful of times. The rearrangement links TRBV9 to TRBJ1-1, with TRBD1 matching 7 bases. V lost 3 bases and J lost 4; bases outside the gene matches: 6. The CDR3 sequence is 14 residues long. Germline-derived CDR1 and CDR2 are SGDLS and YYNGEE. The CDR3 coding sequence is TGTGCCAGCAGCGCTTCAGGGGGTAGCACTGAAGCTTTCTTT. Residues: CASSASGGSTEAFF.

This clone is a singleton in its sample. This sequence joins TRBV27 and TRBJ2-1; 12 bases agree with TRBD2. V was pared by 3 bases and J by 9 bases, with 12 bases of the junction left unmatched. The CDR3 sequence is 17 residues long. Per the germline V gene, CDR1 is MNHEY and CDR2 is SMNVEV (reference sequence). The CDR3 nucleotides read TGTGCCAGCAGTTTTTCGACTAGCGGGAGTAAAGTAGGTGAGCAGTTCTTC. Translated, it gives CASSFSTSGSKVGEQFF.

CDR3 bases: TGTGCCACCGGGATAGGCTCCTACAATGAGCAGTTCTTC. Encoded protein: CATGIGSYNEQFF. The genes are TRBV2 and TRBJ2-1; weak D call: TRBD2 (5 bases). Germline CDR1 is SNHLY and CDR2 is FYNNEI. V lost 10 bases and J lost 0, with 10 bases in between. This CDR3 has 13 amino acids.

The rearrangement joins TRBV7-8 to TRBJ2-1; TRBD2 matches 14 bases. The CDR3 runs 19 residues. With 0 bases clipped from V and 6 bases from J, the junction kept 10 bases outside the gene matches. Germline CDR1 reads SGHVS; CDR2 reads FQNEAQ. The CDR3 loop is CASSLARRTSGRLRNEQFF. In DNA, the CDR3 is TGTGCCAGCAGCTTAGCGCGAAGGACTAGCGGGAGGCTACGCAATGAGCAGTTCTTC.